A single sample is the source of the 16 T cell receptor beta chains below, sequenced in a study of shared clonotypes between healthy human individuals (dated by TCRdb to 2020 to 2021). The library was obtained by the immunoSEQ multiplex PCR assay. TCRdb took this table from immuneACCESS and kept in-frame rearrangements with V and J called. Such tables lack part of the clones; where checked against another copy, unresolved V genes explain under half of the gap, and the rest is unexplained. The table for this sample lists roughly 660,000 clones; about 90% of them were counted only once. 30% to 35% of the sample is held by the ten biggest clonotypes. Material for sequencing was memory CD8+ T cells from PBMCs. This sample's cell subset or site label indicates: CD45RO+ cells pooled with CCR7-negative TemRA cells. The receptors were gathered from a man aged 18 to 29 in good health. Some clones in this sample may be carry-over from other donors' samples.

The chain links TRBV7-3 to TRBJ2-3; the D is unclear. Germline V gives CDR1 SGHTA, CDR2 FQGTGA. V was clipped by 6 bases and J by 4 bases, with 14 bases between them. This CDR3 contains 14 residues. This chain's CDR3 is CASRLGRSSDTQYF. The CDR3 coding sequence is TGTGCCAGCAGGTTGGGTCGGAGCTCAGATACGCAGTATTTT.

The rearrangement joins TRBV6-1 to TRBJ2-1; 10 nucleotides line up with TRBD1. Germline CDR1 is MNHNS and CDR2 is SASEGT. Trimming cost V 2 bases and J 3 bases; bases outside gene matches: 10. This CDR3 contains 18 residues. The CDR3 bases are TGTGCCAGCAGTGAAAGAGGGGACAGGGGCTTTGACTACAATGAGCAGTTCTTC. Its translation is CASSERGDRGFDYNEQFF.

In this sample, this clone turned up once. This chain links TRBV11-2 with TRBJ2-2; 7 bases line up with TRBD1. The J segment lost 1 base and the V segment lost 6 bases, leaving 5 bases of the junction unmatched. CDR1 and CDR2 (germline): SGHAT, FQNNGV. This CDR3 comprises 15 residues. The CDR3 here is CASRDRDRNTGELFF. Here the CDR3 DNA reads TGTGCCAGCAGGGACCGGGACAGGAACACCGGGGAGCTGTTTTTT.

V is TRBV9 and J is TRBJ1-1; no clear D. The ends were cut back, 2 bases at V and 0 bases at J, with 8 bases in the middle. The CDR3 spans 14 residues. The germline CDR1 and CDR2 sequences are SGDLS and YYNGEE. The CDR3 is CASSVSDLNTEAFF. The CDR3 nucleotides read TGTGCCAGCAGCGTTTCGGACTTGAACACTGAAGCTTTCTTT.

This chain links TRBV5-8 with TRBJ1-1; D gene uncertain. Trimming took off 2 bases at V and 1 base at J, with 6 bases between the two ends. Germline loops: CDR1 SGHTS, CDR2 YDEGEE. This CDR3 is built from 13 residues. For the CDR3, the DNA is TGTGCCAGCAGCTTACCCCGGAACACTGAAGCTTTCTTT. Encoded protein: CASSLPRNTEAFF.

The sample holds one count of this clone. The chain is built from TRBV7-9 and TRBJ2-7, with a weak D call TRBD2 (6 bases). The CDR3 totals 13 residues. Germline-derived CDR1 and CDR2 are SEHNR and FQNEAQ (reference sequence). The V end was cut by 5 bases, the J end by 5 bases, with 13 bases between. CDR3 loop: CASSGRDSDEQYF. CDR3 nucleotides: TGTGCCAGCAGCGGCCGGGACTCGGACGAGCAGTACTTC.

The V gene is TRBV27, the J gene TRBJ2-7; D might be TRBD2 (5 bases). Trimming pared 7 bases from V and 1 base from J, leaving 29 bases between. Germline CDR1 and CDR2: MNHEY and SMNVEV (reference sequence). This CDR3 has 19 amino acids. CDR3 nucleotide sequence: TGTGCCAGCAACTCGGGTAGACTCTCAGAGCGGAGCGTTTCCTACGAGCAGTACTTC. Translated: CASNSGRLSERSVSYEQYF.

V gene TRBV19 combines with J gene TRBJ2-1, with D possibly matching TRBD1 (5 bases). Per the germline V gene, CDR1 is LNHDA and CDR2 is SQIVND (reference sequence). Trimming removed 11 bases from V and 1 base from J, with 15 bases in between. The CDR3 runs 14 residues. For the CDR3, the DNA is TGTGCCGTTAGGGGTCTAGAATCCTACAATGAGCAGTTCTTC. Encoded protein: CAVRGLESYNEQFF.

The genes are TRBV30 and TRBJ2-7; D call uncertain. V shed 4 bases and J shed 0 bases, with 13 bases lying between them. CDR3 length equals 14 residues. Germline-derived CDR1 and CDR2 are GTSNPN and SVGIG (reference sequence). CDR3: CAWTGLGSSYEQYF. The CDR3, as DNA: TGTGCCTGGACTGGTTTGGGCAGCTCCTACGAGCAGTACTTC. Full variable domain (missing parts from reference TRBV30 and TRBJ2-7): SQTIHQWPATLVQPVGSPLSLECTVEGTSNPNLYWYRQAAGRGLQLLFYSVGIGQISSEVPQNLSASRPQDRQFILSSKKLLLSDSGFYLCAWTGLGSSYEQYFGPGTRLTVT.

The chain uses TRBV15 and TRBJ1-3; D unclear. This CDR3 has 14 residues. Germline V CDR1 and CDR2: LNHNV, YYDKDF (reference sequence). The V and J ends lost 8 bases and 1 base respectively, with 12 bases between them. This CDR3 reads CATLQSGSGNTIYF. CDR3 nucleotides: TGTGCCACCCTTCAATCAGGTTCTGGAAACACCATATATTTT.

Points on this clone: This clone may be a read error of a much larger clone one base away. The chain carries TRBV11-3 and TRBJ1-1; D remains ambiguous. CDR1 and CDR2 from the germline V gene are SGHNT and YENEEA. This CDR3 has 12 residues. Trimming removed 4 bases from V and 1 base from J, with 4 bases in between. The CDR3 protein is CASSSENTEAFF. In DNA form, the CDR3 reads TGTGCCAGCAGCTCGGAGAACACTGAAGCTTTCTTT.

This clone was seen only once. The chain is built from TRBV5-1 and TRBJ2-5, with 9 bases aligning to TRBD1. V was clipped by 3 bases and J by 5 bases; unmatched bases: 11. Per germline, CDR1 SGHRS and CDR2 YFSETQ. The CDR3 covers 16 residues. The CDR3 DNA sequence: TGCGCCAGCAGCTGGACAGGGGAATGGGGGTTGGAGACCCAGTACTTC. Amino acid sequence: CASSWTGEWGLETQYF.

The chain is built from TRBV5-1 and TRBJ2-1, with TRBD2 matching 9 bases. Germline V gene lookup returns CDR1 SGHRS and CDR2 YFSETQ. This CDR3 has 17 amino acids. V lost 0 bases and J lost 1; bases outside the gene matches: 5. Written as DNA, the CDR3 is TGCGCCAGCAGCTTGGTTAGCGGGAGAGGTTCCTACAATGAGCAGTTCTTC. It translates to CASSLVSGRGSYNEQFF.

The CDR3 region has the DNA TGTGCCAGCAGCGGCTTACCTGGAAACACCATATATTTT. Translation: CASSGLPGNTIYF. The chain couples TRBV28 to TRBJ1-3; D not resolved. V lost 6 bases, J lost 2 bases, and 8 bases lay in between. Germline V gene sequence: CDR1 MDHEN, CDR2 SYDVKM. The CDR3 is 13 residues long.

As regards this clone: Given a much more abundant clone one base away, this may be a read error. The same CDR3 can be traced to other DNA sequences in this sample. The chain has TRBV5-6 and TRBJ1-2, with TRBD1 matching 7 bases. V shed 3 bases, J shed 4 bases, and the junction held 3 bases outside the gene matches. This CDR3 has 13 residues. CDR1 is SGHDT, CDR2 YYEEEE, per germline. Here the CDR3 DNA reads TGTGCCAGCAGCTCGGGACAGCGCTATGGCTACACCTTC. Residues: CASSSGQRYGYTF.

This clone was picked up one time. The sample holds other DNA sequences that translate to the same CDR3. This chain joins TRBV7-2 and TRBJ2-7; 7 nucleotides align to TRBD2. Germline CDR1 SGHTA, CDR2 FQGNSA. The CDR3 consists of 15 residues. The junction had 7 bases not matched to a gene; V was cut back by 5 bases and J by 0 bases. This CDR3 is CASSLGLGSSYEQYF. CDR3 in DNA: TGTGCCAGCAGCCTAGGACTAGGGAGCTCCTACGAGCAGTACTTC.